This is a list of T cell receptor beta chains from one sample in a study of metastatic and nonmetastatic thyroid tumors. MiXCR reprocessed the PCR reads for TCRdb. The sample records 25,000 to 35,000 clones, roughly 29% being singletons. The specimen sequenced was blood. The receptors shown here come from a female donor with papillary thyroid cancer or a benign thyroid nodule (not recorded which). Some clones in this sample may be carry-over from other donors' samples. The CDR3 runs from the conserved cysteine through the conserved F or W. The D gene is left open where the match is weak. The size of a clone is reported for some rows only, either as once, few or many, or as a class for expanded clones.

V: TRBV5-1; D: TRBD1; size: medium-sized; J: TRBJ2-7; DNA: TGCGCCAGCAGGCAGGGACAGGGGCAATCCACCTACGAGCAGTACTTC; CDR3: CASRQGQGQSTYEQYF
V: TRBV30; D: -; size: -; J: TRBJ2-7; DNA: TGTGCCTGGGGGCCAGGAGTGGGGCAGTACTTC; CDR3: CAWGPGVGQYF
V: TRBV6-2/TRBV6-3; D: -; size: -; J: TRBJ1-5; DNA: TGTGCCAGCAGAGACCCTTTCAATCAGCCCCAGCATTTT; CDR3: CASRDPFNQPQHF
V: TRBV6-1; D: -; size: -; J: TRBJ1-6; DNA: TGTGCCAGCAGTGAACCACTTTCACCCCTCCACTTT; CDR3: CASSEPLSPLHF
V: TRBV29-1; D: -; size: -; J: TRBJ2-2; DNA: TGCAGCGTTGTCGGCAGGAACACCGGGGAGCTGTTTTTT; CDR3: CSVVGRNTGELFF
V: TRBV27; D: -; size: many; J: TRBJ2-3; DNA: TGTGCCAGCAGGAGTAGGGCAGATACGCAGTATTTT; CDR3: CASRSRADTQYF
V: TRBV27; D: -; size: -; J: TRBJ1-2; DNA: TGTGCCAGCAGTTTGACGTCGGTTGGGGCGAAGGGTAACTATGGCTACACCTTC; CDR3: CASSLTSVGAKGNYGYTF
V: TRBV11-2; D: TRBD1; size: -; J: TRBJ1-2; DNA: TGTGCCAGCAGCGGCCGACGCGCGGACAGGGGGTCGGTGGGAGGCTACACCTTC; CDR3: CASSGRRADRGSVGGYTF
V: TRBV6-6; D: -; size: few; J: TRBJ1-6; DNA: TGTGCCAGCAGTTACTCGACCAGTGCTGTTTCACCCCTCCACTTT; CDR3: CASSYSTSAVSPLHF
V: TRBV4-1; D: -; size: -; J: TRBJ2-6; DNA: TGCGCCAGCAGCCACAACTCTGGGGCCAACGTCCTGACTTTC; CDR3: CASSHNSGANVLTF
V: TRBV11-2; D: -; size: once; J: TRBJ1-2; DNA: TGTGCCAGCAGCCAGGACAGAGGACGGGACTATGGCTACACCTTC; CDR3: CASSQDRGRDYGYTF
V: TRBV28; D: -; size: -; J: TRBJ2-1; DNA: TGTGCCAGCAGTTTATCGTACAATGAGCAGTTCTTC; CDR3: CASSLSYNEQFF
V: TRBV6-1; D: -; size: few; J: TRBJ1-1; DNA: TGTGCCAGTCCGAACTTGGCACAACCGAACACTGAAGCTTTCTTT; CDR3: CASPNLAQPNTEAFF
V: TRBV6-1; D: TRBD1; size: -; J: TRBJ2-7; DNA: TGTGCCAGCAGTGAGTCTCAGGGGGCGCCCCACGAGCAGTACTTC; CDR3: CASSESQGAPHEQYF
V: TRBV6-4; D: -; size: medium-sized; J: TRBJ2-2; DNA: TGTGCCAGCAGTGACGGGCCCGACACCGGGGAGCTGTTTTTT; CDR3: CASSDGPDTGELFF
V: TRBV15; D: -; size: few; J: TRBJ2-2; DNA: TGTGCCACCAGCAGAGTAGGACCCAACCCCTGGGAGCTGTTTTTT; CDR3: CATSRVGPNPWELFF
V: TRBV3-1; D: TRBD1; size: -; J: TRBJ1-4; DNA: TGTGCCAGCAGCAAAAGAGGACAGGGCAGTGAAAAACTGTTTTTT; CDR3: CASSKRGQGSEKLFF
V: TRBV7-2; D: -; size: -; J: TRBJ1-5; DNA: TGTGCCAGCAGCTGGCGGGACGGTCAGCCCCAGCATTTT; CDR3: CASSWRDGQPQHF
V: TRBV3-1; D: -; size: many; J: TRBJ2-1; DNA: TGTGCCAGCAGCCAAGATGGGCGACTAAGTATTGAGCAGTTCTTC; CDR3: CASSQDGRLSIEQFF
V: TRBV10-1; D: -; size: few; J: TRBJ1-1; DNA: TGCGCCAGCAGTGAGTCCATCTGGAAGGAAGATGAAGCTTTCTTT; CDR3: CASSESIWKEDEAFF
V: TRBV10-3; D: TRBD1; size: -; J: TRBJ2-7; DNA: TGTGCCATCAGCCTCGGACAGGGAGTTTTTTACGAGCAGTACTTC; CDR3: CAISLGQGVFYEQYF
V: TRBV2; D: -; size: few; J: TRBJ2-7; DNA: TGTGCCAGCAGTGAATTTGTGACAGACTACGAGCAGTACTTC; CDR3: CASSEFVTDYEQYF
V: TRBV11-2; D: TRBD2; size: -; J: TRBJ2-1; DNA: TGTGCCAGCAGCGAGAGGGCGAGCGGGAGAAGTAATGAGCAGTTCTTC; CDR3: CASSERASGRSNEQFF
V: TRBV11-1; D: TRBD1; size: once; J: TRBJ2-1; DNA: TGTGCCAGCAGCTCCGGGACAGGGGGCGGGATACGATACAATGAGCAGTTCTTC; CDR3: CASSSGTGGGIRYNEQFF
V: TRBV24-1; D: -; size: many; J: TRBJ2-3; DNA: TGTGCCACCAGTGGGAGGGGCAGGGGGTCAGATACGCAGTATTTT; CDR3: CATSGRGRGSDTQYF
V: TRBV27; D: TRBD1; size: few; J: TRBJ2-7; DNA: TGTGCCAGCAGTTATCGGGGACAGACTACCTACGAGCAGTACTTC; CDR3: CASSYRGQTTYEQYF
V: TRBV11-1; D: -; size: -; J: TRBJ2-1; DNA: TGTGCCAGCAGCTGCAGGGACTGGGCCTACAATGAGCAGTTCTTC; CDR3: CASSCRDWAYNEQFF